The next 28 T cell receptor beta chains were all read from a single sample in a study of CD4 and CD8 cells across lung adenocarcinoma regions (dated by TCRdb to 2017 to 2018). Library creation used PCR. The sequencer was a HiSeq X Ten. TCRdb reanalyzed the raw reads on its own, using fastp at Q25 for trimming and MiXCR for clone calling, and kept in-frame beta chains. One record per CDR3 amino acid sequence lists the most common genes and DNA. The sample has approximately 12,000 distinct CDR3 sequences on record, 53% of them singletons. The top ten constitute 33% of the sample. Sequencing used CD8+ T cells from the center of a lung tumor. The intended sense of this specimen's cell subset or site label: tumor center region. The receptors here all came from a female donor with lung adenocarcinoma. The CD4 and CD8 labels of this study may be unreliable.

This clonotype is a singleton in its sample. The chain combines TRBV6-5 with TRBJ2-1; D gene unclear. The J call is in doubt because the DNA end fits TRBJ2-5 better. This CDR3 spans 12 amino acids. The germline V gene encodes CDR1 MNHEY and CDR2 SVGAGI. CDR3: CASSYSRETQYF. CDR3 sequence (DNA): TGTGCCAGCAGTTACTCTAGAGAGACCCAGTACTTC.

This chain links TRBV27 with TRBJ2-1; 11 nucleotides agree with TRBD2. The CDR3 runs to 20 residues. Germline-derived CDR1 and CDR2 are MNHEY and SMNVEV (reference sequence). Germline trimming cut 3 bases from V and 9 bases from J; bases unmatched to any gene: 22. The CDR3 protein is CASSFRTPRLAGGSNSEQFF. CDR3 sequence (DNA): TGTGCCAGCAGTTTCCGCACCCCCCGCTTAGCGGGAGGGTCAAATAGTGAGCAGTTCTTC.

This clonotype has just a few counts. This chain links TRBV6-5 with TRBJ2-1; a possible D gene is TRBD2 (5 bases). The DNA end is more similar to TRBJ2-7, so the J call may be wrong. Germline CDR1 is MNHEY and CDR2 is SVGAGI. The CDR3 has 16 residues. The CDR3, as DNA: TGTGCCAGCAGTTACTGGGGTGCTGGGCGACGGGGCGAGCAGTACTTC. Protein: CASSYWGAGRRGEQYF.

This clonotype is labeled medium-sized. The chain employs TRBV6-1 and TRBJ2-3; 13 nucleotides line up with TRBD2. The CDR3 runs 19 residues. Germline-derived CDR1 and CDR2 are MNHNS and SASEGT. The trim removed 0 bases at V and 0 bases at J, leaving 6 bases unmatched. CDR3 sequence: CASSEAPGLAGTSTDTQYF. Written as DNA, the CDR3 is TGTGCCAGCAGTGAAGCTCCGGGACTAGCGGGGACCAGCACAGATACGCAGTATTTT.

This chain connects TRBV28 to TRBJ2-1; D call uncertain. The J call is in doubt because the DNA end fits TRBJ2-4 better. From germline, CDR1 is MDHEN and CDR2 SYDVKM. This CDR3 spans 12 amino acids. The DNA of the CDR3 is TGTGCCAGCAGTTTCCTAAGGAACGATCAGTACTTC. Protein sequence: CASSFLRNDQYF.

This clonotype was counted many times. J is TRBJ2-2 and V is TRBV12-3 or TRBV12-4; D might be TRBD1 (6 bases). The V gene lost 2 bases and the J gene lost 0 bases, with 13 bases spanning the gap. The CDR3 covers 17 residues. CDR3 residues: CASSLWTAGTNTGELFF. CDR3 nucleotide sequence: TGTGCCAGCAGTTTATGGACAGCCGGGACGAACACCGGGGAGCTGTTTTTT.

This clonotype has ten or more counts. This rearrangement joins TRBV6-1 to TRBJ2-7; tentatively, D is TRBD1 (5 bases). The germline V and J ends were trimmed by 6 bases and 1 base, with 13 bases remaining between them. In germline, CDR1 is MNHNS, CDR2 SASEGT. This CDR3 is built from 14 residues. The CDR3 is CASRATTGSYEQYF. In nucleotides, the CDR3 is TGTGCCAGCAGGGCCACAACAGGATCCTACGAGCAGTACTTC.

By share, this clonotype ranks as medium-sized. The rearrangement uses TRBV6-1 and TRBJ1-2, with TRBD1 matching 9 bases. CDR1 is MNHNS, CDR2 SASEGT, per germline. V gave up 5 bases and J gave up 4 bases; unmatched junction bases: 5. The CDR3 totals 14 residues. In DNA, the CDR3 is TGTGCCAGCAGTCCAGGACAGGGGTTCTATGGCTACACCTTC. Its translation: CASSPGQGFYGYTF.

A remark on this clonotype: One end of the junction is discordant with germline, which a read error may explain. This chain uses TRBV6-1 with TRBJ2-3; tentatively, D is TRBD1 (6 bases). In germline, CDR1 is MNHNS, CDR2 SASEGT. The length of the CDR3 is 13 residues. For the CDR3, the DNA is TGTGCCAGCAGTGTTGTCAGGACAGATGCGCAGTATTTT. This translates into CASSVVRTDAQYF.

The sample holds a few counts of this clonotype. This rearrangement joins TRBV4-1 to TRBJ1-6; the D gene is possibly TRBD1 (6 bases). Germline assignment: CDR1 MGHRA and CDR2 YSYEKL. The CDR3 is 16 residues long. V shed 3 bases and J shed 10 bases, with 19 bases lying between them. CDR3 DNA: TGCGCCAGCAGCCAGAGATCCGCAGGGACAAACTCACCCCTCCACTTT. Translated, it gives CASSQRSAGTNSPLHF.

The chain uses TRBV6-1 and TRBJ2-1; a possible D gene is TRBD2 (5 bases). Deletions cut 7 bases from V and 7 bases from J, with 23 bases between. The CDR3 is made up of 16 amino acids. The germline gives CDR1 MNHNS, CDR2 SASEGT. The CDR3 here is CASIPFSTYRTNEQFF. CDR3 sequence (DNA): TGTGCCAGCATCCCTTTCTCTACCTACCGGACTAATGAGCAGTTCTTC.

This clonotype has a handful of counts. This chain uses TRBV5-1 with TRBJ2-3; D perhaps matches TRBD2 (6 bases). Germline V gene lookup returns CDR1 SGHRS and CDR2 YFSETQ. V lost 4 bases and J 6 bases, leaving 18 bases between the germline ends. The CDR3 runs 15 residues. The CDR3 protein is CASSRGTVGGDTQYF. The CDR3 nucleotides are TGCGCCAGCAGCCGTGGGACGGTTGGAGGGGATACGCAGTATTTT.

The sample holds a few counts of this clonotype. The V and J genes are TRBV14 and TRBJ2-1; 9 nucleotides align to TRBD1. Trimming cost V 4 bases and J 8 bases; bases outside gene matches: 6. Looked up from germline, CDR1 is SGHDN and CDR2 is FVKESK. The CDR3 sequence is 14 residues long. The CDR3 region is CASSRNRGRDEQFF. The DNA of the CDR3 is TGTGCCAGCAGCCGAAACAGGGGGCGGGATGAGCAGTTCTTC.

This chain links TRBV10-3 with TRBJ2-4; tentative D call: TRBD2 (5 bases). The CDR3 spans 12 residues. Germline V lookup: CDR1 ENHRY, CDR2 SYGVKD. V shed 11 bases and J shed 13 bases, with 21 bases lying between them. In DNA, the CDR3 is TGTGCCGTCACGGACTCCGACAATGAGCAGTACTTC. Amino acids: CAVTDSDNEQYF.

This clonotype was counted only a few times. CDR3 DNA: TGTGCCAGCGGACGTATGAATCAGCCCCAGCATTTT. Translating it yields CASGRMNQPQHF. The gene calls are TRBV6-1 and TRBJ1-5, with D unresolved. This CDR3 has 12 residues. Trimming removed 8 bases from V and 4 bases from J, with 9 bases in between. CDR1 and CDR2 from the germline V gene are MNHNS and SASEGT.

The rearrangement uses TRBV20-1 and TRBJ2-2; the match to TRBD2 covers 13 bases. V shed 5 bases and J 11 bases; nucleotides not matched to a gene: 8. This CDR3 is 14 amino acids long. The germline gives CDR1 DFQATT, CDR2 SNEGSKA (reference sequence). The CDR3 here is CSARILAGGTELFF. The CDR3 nucleotides read TGCAGTGCTCGCATACTAGCGGGGGGGACTGAGCTGTTTTTT.

V usage is TRBV10-2 and J usage is TRBJ2-3, with TRBD2 identical over 7 bases. CDR3 size: 14 residues. The junction had 2 bases not matched to a gene; V was cut back by 2 bases and J by 3 bases. The V gene's germline CDR1 is WSHSY and CDR2 SAAADI. CDR3: CASSEVGGTDTQYF. In DNA, the CDR3 is TGCGCCAGCAGTGAGGTCGGGGGGACAGATACGCAGTATTTT.

There are many counts of this clonotype. This chain links TRBV10-1 with TRBJ1-1, with unresolved D. The germline CDR1 and CDR2 sequences are WNHNN and SYGVQD (reference sequence). CDR3 length: 16 amino acids. Trimming took off 0 bases at V and 0 bases at J, with 11 bases between the two ends. The DNA of the CDR3 is TGCGCCAGCAGTGAGTCGAAGGAGGGAATGAACACTGAAGCTTTCTTT. Translating gives CASSESKEGMNTEAFF.

Concerning this clonotype itself: In this CDR3 the conserved last residue, phenylalanine or tryptophan, is missing, so a read error is likely. The limits of the CDR3 on the DNA are not certain, so only TCRdb's listed CDR3 is given. The rearrangement uses TRBV9 and TRBJ2-3; the listed D gene, TRBD2, was not tested against the DNA. The CDR3 length is 17 residues, termini included. Germline CDR1 is SGDLS and CDR2 is YYNGEE. This CDR3 reads CASSVIWRGRTTMSSSS.

The CDR3 reads CASSTGQDYFTDTQYF. As DNA, the CDR3 is TGTGCCAGCAGTACAGGACAGGATTACTTCACAGATACGCAGTATTTT. The rearrangement links TRBV27 to TRBJ2-3, with 7 bases lining up with TRBD1. From germline, CDR1 is MNHEY and CDR2 SMNVEV (reference sequence). This CDR3 has 16 residues. Trimming took 5 bases from V and 2 from J; bases not matched to a gene: 10.

This rearrangement joins TRBV20-1 to TRBJ2-1, with D possibly matching TRBD2 (6 bases). CDR1 is DFQATT, CDR2 SNEGSKA, per germline (reference sequence). V shed 2 bases and J shed 2 bases, with 19 bases lying between them. The CDR3 is made up of 17 amino acids. The CDR3 DNA sequence: TGCAGTGCTAGATCAACAACCGGAGGGGTGACCTACAATGAGCAGTTCTTC. Translation: CSARSTTGGVTYNEQFF.

This clonotype was seen ten or more times. The chain links TRBV11-2 to TRBJ2-3, with 8 bases matching TRBD2. Trimming took 1 base from V and 6 from J; bases not matched to a gene: 6. Germline V gene data show CDR1 as SGHAT and CDR2 as FQNNGV. The CDR3 has 15 residues. The CDR3 bases are TGTGCCAGCAGCTTAGGACTAGCGAGTGGTGATACGCAGTATTTT. Protein: CASSLGLASGDTQYF.

This clonotype was observed many times. V and J are TRBV6-5 and TRBJ2-5; 7 bases are a match to TRBD2. Trimming took 0 bases from V and 5 from J; bases not matched to a gene: 18. The CDR3 runs 19 residues. Germline assignment: CDR1 MNHEY and CDR2 SVGAGI. The CDR3 spells CASSYSVGVGGGGGETQYF. The CDR3 region has the DNA TGTGCCAGCAGTTACTCGGTGGGGGTTGGGGGGGGGGGGGGGGAGACCCAGTACTTC.

This clonotype was seen a handful of times. V usage is TRBV7-6 and J usage is TRBJ2-3, with TRBD2 matching 9 bases. The CDR3 has 17 amino acids. J gave up 6 bases and V 0 bases, and 10 bases lay outside the gene matches. Germline CDR1 and CDR2: SGHVS and FNYEAQ. The DNA for the CDR3 is TGTGCCAGCAGCTTAGCGGTGGCGGGGGGGAGCGGGGATACGCAGTATTTT. This sequence encodes CASSLAVAGGSGDTQYF.

The chain recombines TRBV6-1 with TRBJ2-1; the match to TRBD2 covers 9 bases. The germline V gene encodes CDR1 MNHNS and CDR2 SASEGT. The CDR3 is 11 amino acids. J lost 14 bases, V lost 6 bases, and 5 bases had no gene match. The CDR3 DNA is TGTGCCAGCAGCCTAGCGGGAAGGGAGTTCTTC. The encoded protein is CASSLAGREFF.

This clonotype was seen only a few times. V is TRBV12-3 or TRBV12-4 and J is TRBJ2-1, with D unclear. The CDR3 has 13 residues. Trimming cost V 3 bases and J 7 bases, with 10 bases left between them. The CDR3 loop is CASSLGSGNEQFF. The CDR3 DNA is TGTGCCAGCAGTTTGGGGTCAGGAAATGAGCAGTTCTTC.

The rearrangement joins TRBV6-1 to TRBJ2-4, with TRBD1 identical over 8 bases. The ends lost 9 bases at V and 13 bases at J; junction bases unmatched: 20. The CDR3 length is 15 residues. The germline V gene encodes CDR1 MNHNS and CDR2 SASEGT. CDR3 loop: CAREAGTGVAETQYF. DNA for the CDR3: TGTGCCAGGGAGGCGGGGACAGGTGTGGCAGAGACGCAGTACTTC.

Details on this clonotype: At one of its ends the junction is not consistent with the germline gene, which may arise from a read error. The chain uses TRBV6-1 and TRBJ2-3; 9 bases map to TRBD1. The CDR3 is 17 amino acids. Germline CDR1 MNHNS, CDR2 SASEGT. In DNA, the CDR3 is TGTGCCAGCAGTGTTGGTCGGGGACAGGGAGTCACAGAGGAGCAGTTTTTT. Its translation: CASSVGRGQGVTEEQFF.